This note documents a single T cell receptor beta chain sequence. Its matching antigen is unknown. PCR was performed using 60 Vbeta and 13 Jbeta primers. Libraries were prepared by immunoSEQ multiplex PCR; TCRdb keeps only in-frame clonotypes and omits some of them. The sample carries 150,000 to 200,000 clones, 70% to 80% recorded once. This specimen comes from a study of cytomegalovirus exposure and HLA in healthy donors. General study results and limits: From TCR beta sequences, most subjects' HLA-A and HLA-B alleles were reportedly predicted accurately.

Trimming shortened V by 11 bases and J by 3 bases, and 16 bases separated the two germline ends. The CDR3 sequence is 14 residues long. Germline loops: CDR1 LNHDA, CDR2 SQIVND (reference sequence). This chain connects TRBV19 to TRBJ2-2, with D possibly TRBD2 on 5 matching bases. The source of this sequence is a man between 18 and 29 years old in good health and CMV-seropositive. Material for sequencing was PBMCs. The CDR3 sequence is CAASPGIYTGELFF. The CDR3 DNA reads as TGTGCCGCGAGTCCGGGAATTTACACCGGGGAGCTGTTTTTT.